These 19 T cell receptor beta chains were sequenced from one sample in a study of lymphopenia after photon versus proton radiotherapy. The method was immunoSEQ multiplex PCR; TCRdb's version includes in-frame clones alone and lacks a portion of them. The data show tens of thousands of clones, over 75% seen once. The material was peripheral blood, obtained from a patient treated with proton-based radiotherapy. The receptor source for this set is a woman in her 70s with pancreatic cancer.

The V and J genes are TRBV2 and TRBJ2-7; the D gene is possibly TRBD2 (5 bases). The CDR3 covers 15 residues. Trimming took off 4 bases at V and 1 base at J, with 14 bases between the two ends. Germline V gene data show CDR1 as SNHLY and CDR2 as FYNNEI. The CDR3 coding sequence is TGTGCCAGCAGTGCTTCGGGCAGGAGGTCCTACGAGCAGTACTTC. This encodes CASSASGRRSYEQYF.

This clone was seen only once. The V call is TRBV6-1, the J call TRBJ2-7; tentative D call: TRBD1 (5 bases). This CDR3 has 15 residues. V gave up 4 bases and J gave up 0 bases, with 13 bases separating them. Germline CDR1 reads MNHNS; CDR2 reads SASEGT. The CDR3 sequence is CASSGVTGSSYEQYF. DNA for the CDR3: TGTGCCAGCAGTGGTGTAACAGGAAGCTCCTACGAGCAGTACTTC.

The J gene is TRBJ2-1, the V gene TRBV5-1, with TRBD1 matching over 7 bases. This CDR3 is 15 amino acids long. Germline V gene lookup returns CDR1 SGHRS and CDR2 YFSETQ. With 5 bases clipped from V and 1 base from J, the junction kept 6 bases outside the gene matches. In nucleotides, the CDR3 is TGCGCCAGCAGATTCACAGGGGAATCCTACAATGAGCAGTTCTTC. Its translation is CASRFTGESYNEQFF.

V usage is TRBV13 and J usage is TRBJ1-5; D gene unclear. CDR1 PRHDT and CDR2 FYEKMQ come from the germline V gene (reference sequence). This CDR3 has 13 amino acids. Trimming cost V 0 bases and J 4 bases, with 4 bases left between them. In DNA form, the CDR3 reads TGTGCCAGCAGCTTAGGTGAAAATCAGCCCCAGCATTTT. Residues: CASSLGENQPQHF.

The chain is built from TRBV27 and TRBJ1-1; no reliable D call. Between the trimmed V and J ends, which lost 1 base and 2 bases, there was a span of 8 bases. The germline CDR1 and CDR2 sequences are MNHEY and SMNVEV (reference sequence). This CDR3 has 14 amino acids. CDR3 coding DNA: TGTGCCAGCAGTTTATACGTGGGTAACACTGAAGCTTTCTTT. Its translation: CASSLYVGNTEAFF.

The chain is built from TRBV11-2 and TRBJ2-5, with D possibly matching TRBD1 (7 bases). Trimming cost V 8 bases and J 4 bases, with 8 bases left between them. This CDR3 spans 11 amino acids. The germline V gene encodes CDR1 SGHAT and CDR2 FQNNGV. The CDR3 sequence is CASQGGETQYF. CDR3 nucleotide sequence: TGTGCCAGCCAGGGGGGAGAGACCCAGTACTTC. The variable domain in full, with the rest retrieved from reference TRBV11-2 and TRBJ2-5, is EAGVAQSPRYKIIEKRQSVAFWCNPISGHATLYWYQQILGQGPKLLIQFQNNGVVDDSQLPKDRFSAERLKGVDSTLKIQPAKLEDSAVYLCASQGGETQYFGPGTRLLVL.

This clone has just a few counts. The chain is built from TRBV28 and TRBJ1-4; D is possibly TRBD1 (6 bases). There are 15 residues in the CDR3. The V end lost 6 bases, the J end lost 2 bases, and 13 bases lay between the germline ends. CDR1 is MDHEN, CDR2 SYDVKM, per germline. CDR3 residues: CASSPPGATNEKLFF. The CDR3 nucleotides are TGTGCCAGCAGCCCTCCAGGGGCCACTAATGAAAAACTGTTTTTT.

This clone was picked up a small number of times. The chain is built from TRBV7-2 and TRBJ2-1, with D hard to call. The CDR3 contains 13 residues. V dropped 2 bases and J dropped 6 bases, with 8 bases sitting between them. CDR1 is SGHTA, CDR2 FQGNSA, per germline. CDR3 loop: CASSLWQFNEQFF. The CDR3 region has the DNA TGTGCCAGCAGCTTATGGCAGTTCAATGAGCAGTTCTTC.

The chain uses TRBV5-1 and TRBJ2-7; D not certain. Trimming removed 3 bases at V and 2 bases at J, with 6 bases between. Germline V lookup: CDR1 SGHRS, CDR2 YFSETQ. The CDR3 sequence is 12 residues long. The CDR3 sequence: CASSSTTYEQYF. Here the CDR3 DNA reads TGCGCCAGCAGCTCTACCACCTACGAGCAGTACTTC.

This clone has just one count. The chain is built from TRBV7-2 and TRBJ2-1; 7 positions match TRBD2. In germline, CDR1 is SGHTA, CDR2 FQGNSA. V shed 0 bases, J shed 4 bases, and the junction held 3 bases outside the gene matches. The CDR3 runs 15 residues. The CDR3 DNA reads as TGTGCCAGCAGCTTAGCGGGAGGGGTTTACAATGAGCAGTTCTTC. Amino acids: CASSLAGGVYNEQFF.

This clone came up a few times. J is TRBJ1-1 and V is TRBV18; 7 bases are shared with TRBD1. Germline V CDR1 and CDR2: KGHSH, LQKENI. The CDR3 extends over 15 amino acids. The J segment lost 3 bases and the V segment lost 4 bases, leaving 8 bases of the junction unmatched. CDR3 amino acids: CASSLQQGIDTEAFF. CDR3 coding DNA: TGTGCCAGCTCACTCCAACAGGGGATTGACACTGAAGCTTTCTTT.

The V and J genes are TRBV14 and TRBJ1-3, with D unclear. CDR3 size: 16 residues. Germline V gene lookup returns CDR1 SGHDN and CDR2 FVKESK. V was pared by 4 bases and J by 1 base, with 14 bases between. In DNA, the CDR3 is TGTGCCAGCAGCCTCGTGTGGACCCCTTCTGGAAACACCATATATTTT. Residues: CASSLVWTPSGNTIYF.

This clone was detected a few times. The chain uses TRBV7-2 and TRBJ2-3; weak D call: TRBD2 (5 bases). In germline, CDR1 is SGHTA, CDR2 FQGNSA. CDR3 size: 16 residues. Trimming took off 1 base at V and 1 base at J, with 12 bases between the two ends. The CDR3: CASSLGLGGRTDTQYF. The CDR3 DNA sequence: TGTGCCAGCAGCTTAGGTCTTGGCGGGCGCACAGATACGCAGTATTTT.

The genes are TRBV29-1 and TRBJ1-2, with TRBD1 as a possible D gene (5 bases). CDR1 and CDR2 (germline): SQVTM, ANQGSEA. The CDR3 loop spans 14 amino acids. The ends were cut back, 8 bases at V and 8 bases at J, with 24 bases in the middle. The CDR3 spells CSYIKAQGNSGYTF. CDR3 sequence (DNA): TGCAGCTATATCAAAGCCCAGGGAAACTCAGGCTACACCTTC. Full variable domain (rest looked up from reference TRBV29-1 and TRBJ1-2): SAVISQKPSRDICQRGTSLTIQCQVDSQVTMMFWYRQQPGQSLTLIATANQGSEATYESGFVIDKFPISRPNLTFSTLTVSNMSPEDSSIYLCSYIKAQGNSGYTFGSGTRLTVV.

This clone was picked up a small number of times. CDR3 sequence: CASSGFGAGEQYF. The CDR3 DNA sequence: TGTGCCAGCAGCGGATTCGGAGCCGGGGAGCAGTACTTC. The gene calls are TRBV13 and TRBJ2-7, with D unresolved. This CDR3 contains 13 residues. Trimming shortened V by 5 bases and J by 7 bases, and 15 bases separated the two germline ends. Per the germline V gene, CDR1 is PRHDT and CDR2 is FYEKMQ (reference sequence).

The rearrangement joins TRBV20-1 to TRBJ1-1, with TRBD1 as a possible D gene (6 bases). The CDR3 loop spans 11 amino acids. Trimming removed 7 bases from V and 2 bases from J, with 8 bases in between. CDR1 is DFQATT and CDR2 is SNEGSKA in the germline V gene (reference sequence). CDR3 nucleotide sequence: TGCAGTGTAGGGGGAAACACTGAAGCTTTCTTT. This sequence encodes CSVGGNTEAFF.

The J gene is TRBJ2-2, the V gene TRBV2; possibly TRBD1 for D (6 bases). Germline V CDR1 and CDR2: SNHLY, FYNNEI. The CDR3 is 15 residues long. V was cut by 6 bases and J by 0 bases, with 11 bases left in between. The CDR3 DNA follows: TGTGCCAGCAGACCCAGGACAGCGAACACCGGGGAGCTGTTTTTT. Encoded protein: CASRPRTANTGELFF.

The chain employs TRBV5-1 and TRBJ1-2; D remains unclear. The CDR3 runs to 15 residues. The V gene's germline CDR1 is SGHRS and CDR2 YFSETQ. Between the trimmed V and J ends, which lost 0 bases and 4 bases, there was a span of 13 bases. As DNA, the CDR3 is TGCGCCAGCAGCTTGGAGATACGGCAGACCTATGGCTACACCTTC. Encoded protein: CASSLEIRQTYGYTF.

The rearrangement uses TRBV9 and TRBJ2-3; D remains ambiguous. V lost 0 bases and J 5 bases, leaving 4 bases between the germline ends. Per germline, CDR1 SGDLS and CDR2 YYNGEE. CDR3 length: 12 amino acids. The CDR3 DNA reads as TGTGCCAGCAGCGTAGATGTAGATACGCAGTATTTT. Amino acid sequence: CASSVDVDTQYF.